This T cell receptor beta chain came from a study of cytomegalovirus exposure and HLA in healthy donors. Per germline, CDR1 SGHDT and CDR2 YYEEEE. V was pared by 8 bases and J by 4 bases, with 10 bases of the junction left unmatched. This CDR3 comprises 14 residues. This clone turned up a few times. The primer mix had 60 Vbeta and 13 Jbeta primers. Measured with immunoSEQ multiplex PCR; TCRdb has only the in-frame clones, and not every one. The table has under 200,000 clones, around 80% seen once. V gene TRBV5-6 combines with J gene TRBJ1-1; TRBD1 aligns across 8 bases. Sequencing used PBMCs. This clonotype originated in a man aged 25 to 40 in good health and CMV-seronegative. The CDR3 sequence is CASRTGTGFTEAFF. CDR3 DNA sequence: TGTGCCAGTCGTACCGGGACAGGCTTCACTGAAGCTTTCTTT. The entire variable domain, with the rest obtained from reference TRBV5-6 and TRBJ1-1, is as follows: DAGVTQSPTHLIKTRGQQVTLRCSPKSGHDTVSWYQQALGQGPQFIFQYYEEEERQRGNFPDRFSGHQFPNYSSELNVNALLLGDSALYLCASRTGTGFTEAFFGQGTRLTVV.